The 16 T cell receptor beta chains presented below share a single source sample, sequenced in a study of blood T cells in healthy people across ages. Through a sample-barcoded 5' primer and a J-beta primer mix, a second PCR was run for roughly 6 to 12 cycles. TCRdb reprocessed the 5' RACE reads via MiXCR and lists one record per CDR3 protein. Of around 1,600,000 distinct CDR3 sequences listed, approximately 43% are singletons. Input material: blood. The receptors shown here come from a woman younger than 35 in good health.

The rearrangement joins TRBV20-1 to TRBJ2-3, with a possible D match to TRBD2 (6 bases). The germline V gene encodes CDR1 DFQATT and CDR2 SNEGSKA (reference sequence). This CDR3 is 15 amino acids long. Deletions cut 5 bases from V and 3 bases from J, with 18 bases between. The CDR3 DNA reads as TGCAGTGCTTCCTTTACCGGGGGAGTAACAGATACGCAGTATTTT. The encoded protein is CSASFTGGVTDTQYF.

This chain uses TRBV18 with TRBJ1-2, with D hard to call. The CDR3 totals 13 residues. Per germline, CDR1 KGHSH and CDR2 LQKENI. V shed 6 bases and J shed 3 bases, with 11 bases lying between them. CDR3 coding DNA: TGTGCCAGCTCCTCGAAGGTTTACTATGGCTACACCTTC. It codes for CASSSKVYYGYTF.

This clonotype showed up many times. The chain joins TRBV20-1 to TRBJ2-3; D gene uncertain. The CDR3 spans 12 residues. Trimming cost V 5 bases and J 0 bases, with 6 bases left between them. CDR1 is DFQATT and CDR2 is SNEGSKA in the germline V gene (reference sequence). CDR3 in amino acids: CSAYTSTDTQYF. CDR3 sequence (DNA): TGCAGTGCTTACACTAGCACAGATACGCAGTATTTT.

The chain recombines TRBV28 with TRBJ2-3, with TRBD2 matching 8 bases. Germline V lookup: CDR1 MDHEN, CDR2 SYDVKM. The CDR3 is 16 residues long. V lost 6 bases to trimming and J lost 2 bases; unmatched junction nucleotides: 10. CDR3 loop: CASRPTSGILTDTQYF. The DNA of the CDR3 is TGTGCCAGCAGGCCAACTAGCGGAATTCTCACAGATACGCAGTATTTT. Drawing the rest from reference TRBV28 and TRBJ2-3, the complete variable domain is DVKVTQSSRYLVKRTGEKVFLECVQDMDHENMFWYRQDPGLGLRLIYFSYDVKMKEKGDIPEGYSVSREKKERFSLILESASTNQTSMYLCASRPTSGILTDTQYFGPGTRLTVL.

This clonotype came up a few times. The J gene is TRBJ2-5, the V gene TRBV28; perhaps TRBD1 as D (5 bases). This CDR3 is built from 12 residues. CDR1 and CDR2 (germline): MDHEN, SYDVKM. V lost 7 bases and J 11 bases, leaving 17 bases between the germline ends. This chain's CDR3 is CASTLRQGQQYF. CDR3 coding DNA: TGTGCCAGCACCTTACGGCAGGGCCAGCAGTACTTC.

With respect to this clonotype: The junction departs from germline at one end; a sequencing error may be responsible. CDR3 residues: CNAREASSLSSYEQYF. The CDR3 DNA is TGCAATGCTAGAGAAGCCTCCTCGCTAAGCTCCTACGAGCAGTACTTC. The chain recombines TRBV20-1 with TRBJ2-7; D not certain. There are 16 residues in the CDR3. Germline CDR1 reads DFQATT; CDR2 reads SNEGSKA (reference sequence).

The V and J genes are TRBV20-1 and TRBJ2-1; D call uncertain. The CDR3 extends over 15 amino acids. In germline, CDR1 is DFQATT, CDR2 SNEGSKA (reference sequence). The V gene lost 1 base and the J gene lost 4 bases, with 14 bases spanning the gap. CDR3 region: CSARGGVVGYNEQFF. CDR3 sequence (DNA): TGCAGTGCTAGAGGTGGAGTCGTGGGATACAATGAGCAGTTCTTC.

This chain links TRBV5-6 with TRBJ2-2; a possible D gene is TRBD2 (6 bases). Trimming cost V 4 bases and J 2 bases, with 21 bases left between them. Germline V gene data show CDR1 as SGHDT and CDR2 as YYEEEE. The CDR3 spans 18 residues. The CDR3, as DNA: TGTGCCAGCAGCCGGGGGATACTTCCTGGAATCAACACCGGGGAGCTGTTTTTT. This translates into CASSRGILPGINTGELFF.

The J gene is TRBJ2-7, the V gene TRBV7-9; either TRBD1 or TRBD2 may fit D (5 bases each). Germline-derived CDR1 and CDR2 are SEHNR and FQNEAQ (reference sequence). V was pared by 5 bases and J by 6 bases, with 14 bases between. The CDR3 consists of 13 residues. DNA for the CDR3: TGTGCCAGCAGCCTTACAGAGAGGGGCGAGCAGTACTTC. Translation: CASSLTERGEQYF.

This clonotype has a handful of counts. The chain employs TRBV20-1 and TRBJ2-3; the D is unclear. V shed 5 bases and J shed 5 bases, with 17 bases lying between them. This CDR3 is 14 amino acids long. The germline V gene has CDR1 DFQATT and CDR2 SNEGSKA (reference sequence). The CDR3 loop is CSAQWASDRDTQYF. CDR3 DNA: TGCAGTGCTCAGTGGGCTAGTGACCGAGATACGCAGTATTTT.

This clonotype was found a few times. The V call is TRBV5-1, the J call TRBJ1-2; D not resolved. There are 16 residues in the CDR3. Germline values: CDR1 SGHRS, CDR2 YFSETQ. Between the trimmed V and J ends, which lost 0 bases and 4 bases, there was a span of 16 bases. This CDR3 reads CASSLEGSPIIYGYTF. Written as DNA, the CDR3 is TGCGCCAGCAGCTTGGAAGGGAGCCCGATTATCTATGGCTACACCTTC.

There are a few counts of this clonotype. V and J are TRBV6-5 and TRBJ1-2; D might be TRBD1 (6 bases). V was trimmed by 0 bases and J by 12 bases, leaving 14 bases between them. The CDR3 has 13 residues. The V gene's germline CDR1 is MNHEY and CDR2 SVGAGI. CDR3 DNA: TGTGCCAGCAGTTACTCGAGAGGGGGTCTCCACACCTTC. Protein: CASSYSRGGLHTF.

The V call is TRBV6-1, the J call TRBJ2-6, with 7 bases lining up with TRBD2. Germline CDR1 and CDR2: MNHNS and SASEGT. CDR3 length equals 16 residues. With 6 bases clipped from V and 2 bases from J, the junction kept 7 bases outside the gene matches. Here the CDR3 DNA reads TGTGCCAGCAGCCAATACGCGGGAGCTGGGGCCAACGTCCTGACTTTC. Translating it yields CASSQYAGAGANVLTF.

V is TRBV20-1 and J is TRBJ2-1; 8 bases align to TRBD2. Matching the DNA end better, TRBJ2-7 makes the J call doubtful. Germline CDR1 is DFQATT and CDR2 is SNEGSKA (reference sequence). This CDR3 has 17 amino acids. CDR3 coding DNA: TGCAGTGCAAGACCTACGGGGGGGCTAAGCTCCTACAATGAGCAGTACTTC. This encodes CSARPTGGLSSYNEQYF.

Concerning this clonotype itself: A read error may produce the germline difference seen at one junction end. Here the CDR3 reads CRASGLANEQFF. CDR3 DNA sequence: TGCAGGGCTAGCGGACTAGCCAATGAGCAGTTCTTC. The V gene is TRBV20-1, the J gene TRBJ2-1; TRBD2 agrees at 8 bases. Germline V gives CDR1 DFQATT, CDR2 SNEGSKA (reference sequence). This CDR3 has 12 amino acids.

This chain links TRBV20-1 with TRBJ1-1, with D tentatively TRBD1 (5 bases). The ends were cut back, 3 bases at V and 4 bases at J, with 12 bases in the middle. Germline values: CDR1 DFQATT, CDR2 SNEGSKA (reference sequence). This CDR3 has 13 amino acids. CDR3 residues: CSARIGGSTEAFF. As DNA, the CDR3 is TGCAGTGCTAGGATCGGGGGATCCACTGAAGCTTTCTTT.